The 10 T cell receptor beta chains below come from one sample, sequenced in a study of blood T cell repertoires in COVID-19. The table came from immunoSEQ multiplex PCR; TCRdb's copy has only in-frame clones and leaves some out. The data show roughly 81,000 clones, with 87% seen just once and around 7.9% held by the top ten. The sequencing sample was made of peripheral blood. Receptors were obtained from a man aged 25 to 40 with acute or convalescent COVID-19.

The rearrangement joins TRBV19 to TRBJ1-1; D unresolved. Germline V gene data show CDR1 as LNHDA and CDR2 as SQIVND (reference sequence). V shed 6 bases and J shed 1 base, with 12 bases lying between them. There are 14 residues in the CDR3. CDR3 region: CASSQGGGNTEAFF. The CDR3 nucleotides are TGTGCCAGTAGCCAAGGTGGAGGGAACACTGAAGCTTTCTTT.

This clone is a singleton in its sample. The chain links TRBV13 to TRBJ2-1; 9 bases match TRBD2. The J segment lost 4 bases and the V segment lost 0 bases, leaving 10 bases of the junction unmatched. Germline V lookup: CDR1 PRHDT, CDR2 FYEKMQ (reference sequence). The CDR3 contains 18 residues. The DNA for the CDR3 is TGTGCCAGCAGCTTAGGCGACTTTGGGCTAGCGGGATACAATGAGCAGTTCTTC. Translation: CASSLGDFGLAGYNEQFF.

This clone was detected only once. V usage is TRBV5-1 and J usage is TRBJ1-1, with a possible D match to TRBD1 (5 bases). The CDR3 runs to 15 residues. Trimming removed 0 bases from V and 5 bases from J, with 14 bases in between. Germline V gene lookup returns CDR1 SGHRS and CDR2 YFSETQ. CDR3 DNA sequence: TGCGCCAGCAGCTTGGCCTTAAGGGGTTGGACTGAAGCTTTCTTT. This translates into CASSLALRGWTEAFF.

The chain uses TRBV2 and TRBJ2-3; 13 bases match TRBD2. Losses at the gene ends were 9 bases for V and 5 bases for J; bases not matched to a gene: 8. Germline-derived CDR1 and CDR2 are SNHLY and FYNNEI. The CDR3 has 15 residues. The CDR3 sequence: CARPHGLAGEDTQYF. The CDR3 nucleotides are TGTGCCAGACCACATGGACTAGCGGGAGAAGATACGCAGTATTTT. Together with reference TRBV2 and TRBJ2-3, the CDR3 gives the full variable domain: EPEVTQTPSHQVTQMGQEVILRCVPISNHLYFYWYRQILGQKVEFLVSFYNNEISEKSEIFDDQFSVERPDGSNFTLKIRSTKLEDSAMYFCARPHGLAGEDTQYFGPGTRLTVL.

The J gene is TRBJ1-1, the V gene TRBV6-5; 7 nucleotides align to TRBD1. Trimming took 2 bases from V and 7 from J; bases not matched to a gene: 7. The V gene's germline CDR1 is MNHEY and CDR2 SVGAGI. This CDR3 is 14 amino acids long. CDR3 sequence (DNA): TGTGCCAGCAGTTACGCGGACAGGTTGTATGAAGCTTTCTTT. Translation gives CASSYADRLYEAFF.

The chain joins TRBV27 to TRBJ2-1; D might be TRBD2 (6 bases). The CDR3 has 16 amino acids. The germline gives CDR1 MNHEY, CDR2 SMNVEV (reference sequence). Trimming took 5 bases from V and 3 from J, leaving 17 bases between them. The CDR3 here is CASSRSGGGLYNEQFF. CDR3 in DNA: TGTGCCAGCAGTCGATCGGGTGGGGGACTCTACAATGAGCAGTTCTTC.

The V call is TRBV2, the J call TRBJ1-2; TRBD1 matches 7 bases. Unmatched junction bases numbered 3, after V lost 6 bases and J lost 8 bases. Germline CDR1 reads SNHLY; CDR2 reads FYNNEI. CDR3 length equals 11 residues. CDR3 coding DNA: TGTGCCAGCAGCCGGGACAGAGGCTACACCTTC. It translates to CASSRDRGYTF. Together with reference TRBV2 and TRBJ1-2, the CDR3 gives the full variable domain: EPEVTQTPSHQVTQMGQEVILRCVPISNHLYFYWYRQILGQKVEFLVSFYNNEISEKSEIFDDQFSVERPDGSNFTLKIRSTKLEDSAMYFCASSRDRGYTFGSGTRLTVV.

CDR3 DNA: TGTGCCAGTATCGGTGGGACAGGGGGAAACACCATATATTTT. Translation gives CASIGGTGGNTIYF. The V and J genes are TRBV19 and TRBJ1-3, with 9 bases fitting TRBD1. The V gene's germline CDR1 is LNHDA and CDR2 SQIVND (reference sequence). The CDR3 sequence is 14 residues long. J lost 4 bases, V lost 7 bases, and 5 bases had no gene match.

J is TRBJ1-5 and V is TRBV2; D remains unclear. From germline, CDR1 is SNHLY and CDR2 FYNNEI. This CDR3 comprises 12 residues. V was trimmed by 3 bases and J by 9 bases, leaving 9 bases between them. CDR3 bases: TGTGCCAGCAGTGAGGAGCTGACGCCCCAGCATTTT. It is translated as CASSEELTPQHF.

The J gene is TRBJ2-2, the V gene TRBV6-5, with 11 bases aligning to TRBD2. Germline V gene lookup returns CDR1 MNHEY and CDR2 SVGAGI. V lost 6 bases, J lost 4 bases, and 4 bases stayed unmatched. The CDR3 extends over 15 amino acids. CDR3 coding DNA: TGTGCCAGCAGCCCCCTAGCGGGAGGCACCGGGGAGCTGTTTTTT. Its protein is CASSPLAGGTGELFF.